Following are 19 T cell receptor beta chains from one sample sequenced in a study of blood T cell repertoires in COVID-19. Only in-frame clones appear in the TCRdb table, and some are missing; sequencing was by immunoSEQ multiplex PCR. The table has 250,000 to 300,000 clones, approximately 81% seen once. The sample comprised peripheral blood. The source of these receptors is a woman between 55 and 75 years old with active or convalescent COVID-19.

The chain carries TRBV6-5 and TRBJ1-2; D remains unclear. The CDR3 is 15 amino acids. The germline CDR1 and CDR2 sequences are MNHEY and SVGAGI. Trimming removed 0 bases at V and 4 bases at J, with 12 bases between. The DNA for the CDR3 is TGTGCCAGCAGTTACTCGATCCTAGGCGGCTATGGCTACACCTTC. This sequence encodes CASSYSILGGYGYTF.

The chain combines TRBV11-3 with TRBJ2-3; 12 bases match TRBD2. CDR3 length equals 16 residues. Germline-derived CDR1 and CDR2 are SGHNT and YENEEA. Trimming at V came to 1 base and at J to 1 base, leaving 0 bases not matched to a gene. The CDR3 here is CASSLGTSGGTDTQYF. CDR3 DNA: TGTGCCAGCAGCTTAGGGACTAGCGGGGGCACAGATACGCAGTATTTT.

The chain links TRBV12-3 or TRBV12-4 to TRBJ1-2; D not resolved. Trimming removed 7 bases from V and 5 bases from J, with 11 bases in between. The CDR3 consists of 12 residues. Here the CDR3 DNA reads TGTGCCAGCATTGGGGAGGGTTATGGCTACACCTTC. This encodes CASIGEGYGYTF.

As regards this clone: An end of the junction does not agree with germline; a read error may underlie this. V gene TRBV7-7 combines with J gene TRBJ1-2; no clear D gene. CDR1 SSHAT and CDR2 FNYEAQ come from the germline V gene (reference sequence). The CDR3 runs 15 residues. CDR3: CASTPRALPNYGYTF. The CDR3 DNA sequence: TGTGCTAGCACCCCGAGGGCCCTCCCCAACTATGGCTACACCTTC.

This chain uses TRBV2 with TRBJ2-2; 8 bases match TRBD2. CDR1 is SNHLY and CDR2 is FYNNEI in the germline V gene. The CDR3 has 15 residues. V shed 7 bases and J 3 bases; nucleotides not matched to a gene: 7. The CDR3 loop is CASTATSADTGELFF. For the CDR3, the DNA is TGTGCCAGCACTGCGACTAGCGCCGACACCGGGGAGCTGTTTTTT. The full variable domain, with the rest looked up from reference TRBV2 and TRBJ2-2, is EPEVTQTPSHQVTQMGQEVILRCVPISNHLYFYWYRQILGQKVEFLVSFYNNEISEKSEIFDDQFSVERPDGSNFTLKIRSTKLEDSAMYFCASTATSADTGELFFGEGSRLTVL.

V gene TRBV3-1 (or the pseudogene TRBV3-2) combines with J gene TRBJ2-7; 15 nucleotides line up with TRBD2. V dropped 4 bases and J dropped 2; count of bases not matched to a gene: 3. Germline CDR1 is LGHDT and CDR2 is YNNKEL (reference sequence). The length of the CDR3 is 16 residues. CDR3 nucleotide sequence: TGTGCCAGCAGCCTCCGGACTAGCGGGGGGGCCTACGAGCAGTACTTC. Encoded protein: CASSLRTSGGAYEQYF.

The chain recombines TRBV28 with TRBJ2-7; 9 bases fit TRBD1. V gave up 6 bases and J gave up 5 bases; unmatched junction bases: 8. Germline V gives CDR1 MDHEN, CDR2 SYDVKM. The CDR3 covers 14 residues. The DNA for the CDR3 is TGTGCCAGCAGATCCGGGACAGGGACCCACGAGCAGTACTTC. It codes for CASRSGTGTHEQYF. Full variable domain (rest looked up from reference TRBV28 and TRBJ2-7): DVKVTQSSRYLVKRTGEKVFLECVQDMDHENMFWYRQDPGLGLRLIYFSYDVKMKEKGDIPEGYSVSREKKERFSLILESASTNQTSMYLCASRSGTGTHEQYFGPGTRLTVT.

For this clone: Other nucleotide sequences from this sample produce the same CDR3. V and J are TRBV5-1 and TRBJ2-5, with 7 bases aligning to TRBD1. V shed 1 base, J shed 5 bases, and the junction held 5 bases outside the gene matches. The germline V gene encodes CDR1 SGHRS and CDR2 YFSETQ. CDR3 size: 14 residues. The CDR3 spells CASSLTGEKETQYF. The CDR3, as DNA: TGCGCCAGCAGCTTGACAGGGGAAAAGGAGACCCAGTACTTC.

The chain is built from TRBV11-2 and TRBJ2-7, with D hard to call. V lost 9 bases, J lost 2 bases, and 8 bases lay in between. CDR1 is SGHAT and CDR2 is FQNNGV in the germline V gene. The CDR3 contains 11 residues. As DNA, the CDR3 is TGTGCCAGTCTCCAGGCCTACGAGCAGTACTTC. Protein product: CASLQAYEQYF. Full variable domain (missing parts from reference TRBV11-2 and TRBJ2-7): EAGVAQSPRYKIIEKRQSVAFWCNPISGHATLYWYQQILGQGPKLLIQFQNNGVVDDSQLPKDRFSAERLKGVDSTLKIQPAKLEDSAVYLCASLQAYEQYFGPGTRLTVT.

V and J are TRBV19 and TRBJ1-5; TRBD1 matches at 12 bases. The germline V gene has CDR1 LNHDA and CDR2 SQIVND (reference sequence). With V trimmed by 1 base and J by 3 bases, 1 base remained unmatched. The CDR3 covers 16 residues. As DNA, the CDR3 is TGTGCCAGTAGTATAGGGGACAGGGGGCTCAATCAGCCCCAGCATTTT. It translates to CASSIGDRGLNQPQHF.

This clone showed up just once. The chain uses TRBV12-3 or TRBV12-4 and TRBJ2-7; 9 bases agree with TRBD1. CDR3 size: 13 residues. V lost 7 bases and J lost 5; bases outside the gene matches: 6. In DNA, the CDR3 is TGTGCCAGCAATCAACAGGGGGCTGACGAGCAGTACTTC. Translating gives CASNQQGADEQYF.

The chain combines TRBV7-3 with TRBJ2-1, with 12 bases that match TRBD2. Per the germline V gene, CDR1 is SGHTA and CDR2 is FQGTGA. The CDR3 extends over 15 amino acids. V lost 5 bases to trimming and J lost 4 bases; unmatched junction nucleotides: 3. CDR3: CASSELAGGYNEQFF. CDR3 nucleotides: TGTGCCAGCAGCGAACTAGCGGGGGGTTACAATGAGCAGTTCTTC.

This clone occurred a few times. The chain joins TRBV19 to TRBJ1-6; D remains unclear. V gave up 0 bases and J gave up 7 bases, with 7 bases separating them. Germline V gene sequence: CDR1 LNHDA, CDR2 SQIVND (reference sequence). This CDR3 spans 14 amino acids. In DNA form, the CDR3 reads TGTGCCAGTAGTATAGATGCCGGGAATTCACCCCTCCACTTT. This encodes CASSIDAGNSPLHF.

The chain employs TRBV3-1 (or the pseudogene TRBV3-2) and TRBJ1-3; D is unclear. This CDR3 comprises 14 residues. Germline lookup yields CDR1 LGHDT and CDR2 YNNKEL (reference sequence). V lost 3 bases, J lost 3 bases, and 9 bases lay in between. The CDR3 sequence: CASSHLGFGNTIYF. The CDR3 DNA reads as TGTGCCAGCAGCCACCTGGGCTTTGGAAACACCATATATTTT.

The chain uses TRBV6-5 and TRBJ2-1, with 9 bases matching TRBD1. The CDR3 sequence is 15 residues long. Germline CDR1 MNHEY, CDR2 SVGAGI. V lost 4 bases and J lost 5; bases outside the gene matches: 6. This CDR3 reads CASSFTGGRNNEQFF. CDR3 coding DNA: TGTGCCAGCAGTTTCACAGGGGGCCGAAACAATGAGCAGTTCTTC.

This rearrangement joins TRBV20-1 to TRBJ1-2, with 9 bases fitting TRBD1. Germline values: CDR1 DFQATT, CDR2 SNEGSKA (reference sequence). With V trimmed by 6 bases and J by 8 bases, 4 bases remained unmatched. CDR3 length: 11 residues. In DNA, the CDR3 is TGCAGTGCCTGGGACAGGGAGGGCTACACCTTC. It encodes CSAWDREGYTF.

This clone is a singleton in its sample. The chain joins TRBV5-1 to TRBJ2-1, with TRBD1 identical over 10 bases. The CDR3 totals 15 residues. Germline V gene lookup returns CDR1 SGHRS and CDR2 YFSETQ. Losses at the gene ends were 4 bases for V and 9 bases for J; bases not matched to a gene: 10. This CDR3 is CASSVRDRGGSEQFF. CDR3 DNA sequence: TGCGCCAGCAGCGTCCGGGACAGGGGAGGGAGTGAGCAGTTCTTC.

The CDR3 region is CAWNRQGRGTEAFF. The DNA of the CDR3 is TGTGCCTGGAACCGACAGGGACGGGGCACTGAAGCTTTCTTT. The chain recombines TRBV30 with TRBJ1-1; 7 bases agree with TRBD1. Per germline, CDR1 GTSNPN and CDR2 SVGIG (reference sequence). The CDR3 is 14 amino acids. Unmatched junction bases numbered 9, after V lost 4 bases and J lost 4 bases.

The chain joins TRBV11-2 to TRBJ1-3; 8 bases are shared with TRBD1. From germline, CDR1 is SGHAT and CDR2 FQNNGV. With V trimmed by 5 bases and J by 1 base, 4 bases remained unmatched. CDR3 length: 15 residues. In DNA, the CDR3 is TGTGCCAGCAGCCGACAGGGGATATCTGGAAACACCATATATTTT. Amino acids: CASSRQGISGNTIYF.